Each of the 6 T cell receptor beta chains below was sequenced from the same sample in a study of T cell repertoires in cytomegalovirus infection. TCRdb re-analysed the reads in MiXCR, keeping a single row per CDR3 protein. The data contain roughly 640,000 distinct CDR3 sequences, approximately 25% of them seen just once; the ten biggest clones take up roughly 8%. The specimen was CD8+ T cells from PBMCs. The source is a human donor in good health (CMV status not recorded). Some clones in this sample may be carry-over from other donors' samples.

The V and J genes are TRBV5-1 and TRBJ2-7, with 8 nucleotides matching TRBD1. In germline, CDR1 is SGHRS, CDR2 YFSETQ. The V segment lost 5 bases and the J segment 2 bases; nucleotides outside the gene matches: 6. The CDR3 has 14 amino acids. In nucleotides, the CDR3 is TGCGCCAGCAGTGCAGGGGGCATTCCCTACGAGCAGTACGTC. Translating gives CASSAGGIPYEQYV.

This clonotype appeared a few times. The chain joins TRBV12-3 or TRBV12-4 to TRBJ2-3; 10 positions match TRBD2. V shed 4 bases and J 8 bases; nucleotides not matched to a gene: 9. The CDR3 length is 15 residues. CDR3 bases: TGTGCCAGCAGTTCCCCAGCGGGGGGGCCGCTTACGCAGTATTTT. It translates to CASSSPAGGPLTQYF.

This clonotype was detected ten times or more. The chain combines TRBV7-9 with TRBJ2-1, with 12 nucleotides matching TRBD2. CDR3 length: 18 amino acids. V lost 3 bases to trimming and J lost 8 bases; unmatched junction nucleotides: 14. CDR1 is SEHNR, CDR2 FQNEAQ, per germline (reference sequence). CDR3 amino acids: CASSFPRLAGDPLDEQFF. The CDR3, as DNA: TGTGCCAGCAGCTTCCCTCGACTAGCGGGGGACCCCTTGGATGAGCAGTTCTTC.

Worth noting for this clonotype: As the CDR3 is not closed by the conserved phenylalanine or tryptophan, this likely results from a read error. The chain links TRBV7-9 to TRBJ2-1; D is undetermined. V gave up 3 bases and J gave up 0 bases, with 6 bases separating them. Germline V lookup: CDR1 SEHNR, CDR2 FQNEAQ (reference sequence). The CDR3 sequence is 14 residues long. The CDR3 coding sequence is TGTGCCAGCAGCTTCCCCAGCTCCTACAATGAGCAGTTCCTC. This translates into CASSFPSSYNEQFL.

This clonotype was observed many times. In DNA form, the CDR3 reads TGTGCCAGCAGCCTTGATCAGACAGGGTATTTTGGAAACACCATATATTTT. As protein: CASSLDQTGYFGNTIYF. The rearrangement links TRBV7-6 to TRBJ1-3, with TRBD1 matching over 7 bases. The ends lost 5 bases at V and 3 bases at J; junction bases unmatched: 13. There are 17 residues in the CDR3. The germline CDR1 and CDR2 sequences are SGHVS and FNYEAQ.

This clonotype was recorded many times. CDR3 protein: CASSYLPGGSEQFF. The CDR3 DNA reads TGTGCCAGCAGTTACCTCCCGGGGGGTAGTGAGCAGTTCTTC. This rearrangement joins TRBV6-6 to TRBJ2-1; 7 positions agree with TRBD2. From germline, CDR1 is MNHNY and CDR2 SVGAGI (reference sequence). CDR3 length: 14 amino acids. Trimming removed 2 bases from V and 9 bases from J; junction bases left unmatched: 7.